Listed below are T cell receptor beta chains from one sample, sequenced in a study of control samples from healthy donors and cancer patients. The data were produced by immunoSEQ multiplex PCR, yet TCRdb's version contains in-frame clones alone and is incomplete. The sample has over 75,000 clones, approximately 80% seen once. Sequencing was carried out using blood. The receptors originated from a man aged 25-45 years in good health. CDR3s include the opening cysteine and the closing phenylalanine or tryptophan. Fields, in order: J gene, V gene, clone size, D gene, CDR3 DNA, CDR3 protein. D genes are given only for firm matches. Only some rows state a clone size, as once, few, many or a class for expanded clones.

>TRBJ2-2|TRBV5-4|NA|NA
TGTGCCAGCAGTTCCGGCGCGCAGACGAACACCGGGGAGCTGTTTTTT
CASSSGAQTNTGELFF
>TRBJ1-5|TRBV5-8|NA|NA
TGTGCCAGCAGCTTGGGTCGGATCAATCAGCCCCAGCATTTT
CASSLGRINQPQHF
>TRBJ2-1|TRBV7-2|NA|NA
TGTGCCAGCAGCTTGGAGCGGGCGTCCTACAATGAGCAGTTCTTC
CASSLERASYNEQFF
>TRBJ2-7|TRBV29-1|NA|NA
TGCAGCGTCCAACAGGGAGGGGGCGAGCAGTACTTC
CSVQQGGGEQYF
>TRBJ1-5|TRBV27|NA|TRBD1
TGTGCCAGCAGTCCATGGACACAGGGGCCTTATAGCAATCAGCCCCAGCATTTT
CASSPWTQGPYSNQPQHF
>TRBJ1-2|TRBV7-2|NA|TRBD1
TGTGCCAGCATTAAAACAGGGGTGGATGGCTACACCTTC
CASIKTGVDGYTF
>TRBJ2-1|TRBV5-1|NA|NA
TGCGCCAGCAGCTTGGGCGGATGGGGGGTGAATGAGCAGTTCTTC
CASSLGGWGVNEQFF
>TRBJ1-3|TRBV27|NA|TRBD1
TGTGCCAGCCGATCCGGGACAGGGCAGGCCGGAAACACCATATATTTT
CASRSGTGQAGNTIYF
>TRBJ2-2|TRBV9|NA|TRBD2
TGTGCCAGCAGCGCCGAGGGACTAGCGGGGGCCGGGGAGCTGTTTTTT
CASSAEGLAGAGELFF
>TRBJ2-5|TRBV3-1/TRBV3-2|NA|TRBD2
TGTGCCAGCAGCCACCCGACGCGGGGGGGAGGAGAGACCCAGTACTTC
CASSHPTRGGGETQYF
>TRBJ2-6|TRBV10-3|few|TRBD1
TGTGCCATCCCGGGACAGCCCATCTCTGGGGCCAACGTCCTGACTTTC
CAIPGQPISGANVLTF
>TRBJ1-3|TRBV7-9|NA|NA
TGTGCCAGCAGCTTAGGGACCGGGCCAGCGGGAGGAAACACCATATATTTT
CASSLGTGPAGGNTIYF
>TRBJ1-4|TRBV10-2|NA|NA
TGCGCCAGCAGTGAGTCAAGGGGGAACAGTACCGAAAAACTGTTTTTT
CASSESRGNSTEKLFF
>TRBJ1-5|TRBV20-1|NA|NA
TGCAGTGCTAGTCGGGGTATTGCTGGCAATCAGCCCCAGCATTTT
CSASRGIAGNQPQHF
>TRBJ2-3|TRBV6-1|NA|TRBD1
TGTGCCAGCAGTGCGCAGACAGGGTTAAGGACAGATACGCAGTATTTT
CASSAQTGLRTDTQYF
>TRBJ2-1|TRBV25-1|NA|NA
TGTGCCAGCAGTGTGGGGAGGACTGCGTACGGTGAGCAGTTCTTC
CASSVGRTAYGEQFF
>TRBJ1-6|TRBV11-2|NA|NA
TGTGCCAGCAGCTTAGCCCTCAAGACTTCCTATAATTCACCCCTCCACTTT
CASSLALKTSYNSPLHF
>TRBJ1-4|TRBV9|NA|NA
TGTGCCAGCAGCGTAGGACCCCATGGGAGTGATTGGAAACTGTTTTTT
CASSVGPHGSDWKLFF
>TRBJ1-2|TRBV5-1|NA|TRBD1
TGCGCCAGCAGCTGGACAGGGGGCTCTATTCGTGGTGGCTACACCTTC
CASSWTGGSIRGGYTF
>TRBJ1-4|TRBV5-6|once|TRBD1
TGTGCCAGCAGCTCGACAGGGGTTTCTGAAAAACTGTTTTTT
CASSSTGVSEKLFF
>TRBJ2-7|TRBV4-2|NA|NA
TGTGCCAGCAGCCTTACGGACAGACCCCCGGACGAGCAGTACTTC
CASSLTDRPPDEQYF
>TRBJ1-6|TRBV9|NA|TRBD1
TGTGCCAGCAGCGGGGGACAGCTTAATTCACCCCTCCACTTT
CASSGGQLNSPLHF
>TRBJ2-2|TRBV19|NA|NA
TGTGCCAGTAGTCGTGACAGGCGGACCGGGGAGCTGTTTTTT
CASSRDRRTGELFF
>TRBJ2-2|TRBV4-2|NA|TRBD2
TGTGCCAGCAGCCAAGACAGGACGGGGGGGCCCGGGGAGCTGTTTTTT
CASSQDRTGGPGELFF
>TRBJ1-1|TRBV7-3|NA|NA
TGTGCCAGCAGCTCCCATCAGGGTTTGGAAACTGAAGCTTTCTTT
CASSSHQGLETEAFF
>TRBJ1-3|TRBV29-1|NA|TRBD1
TGCAGCGTTGTGCATCCGGGACAGGGGTCTGGAAACACCATATATTTT
CSVVHPGQGSGNTIYF
>TRBJ1-2|TRBV20-1|NA|NA
TGCAGTGCTCAGGACAGCTATGGCTACACCTTC
CSAQDSYGYTF
>TRBJ2-6|TRBV2|NA|NA
TGTGCCAGCAGTGGACTAGGCGTCAGGGGTTCCTCTGGGGCCAACGTCCTGACTTTC
CASSGLGVRGSSGANVLTF
>TRBJ2-1|TRBV18|NA|TRBD1
TGTGCCAGCTCAGGGACAGGGGGCAGGGAGCAGTTCTTC
CASSGTGGREQFF
>TRBJ1-2|TRBV2|NA|NA
TGTGCCAGCAGTGAGGGGACGGATCGCTATGGCTACACCTTC
CASSEGTDRYGYTF
>TRBJ1-5|TRBV27|NA|NA
TGTGCCAGCCTTGGTGGGCAGCCCCAGCATTTT
CASLGGQPQHF
>TRBJ1-6|TRBV7-3|NA|TRBD1
TGTGCCAGCAGCTTAACCGGGACAGGCGACCATTCACCCCTCCACTTT
CASSLTGTGDHSPLHF
>TRBJ1-2|TRBV15|once|NA
TGTGCCACCAGCAGAGATCTTATTGGGTTAAGCTACACCTTC
CATSRDLIGLSYTF
>TRBJ2-7|TRBV28|NA|NA
TGTGCCAGCAGTTTGGCAGGGAGGACCTACGAGCAGTACTTC
CASSLAGRTYEQYF
>TRBJ1-6|TRBV28|NA|NA
TGTGCCAGCGGTCTTCTAGAGGGGAATTCACCCCTCCACTTT
CASGLLEGNSPLHF
>TRBJ1-2|TRBV30|NA|NA
TGTGCCTGGAGTGTAAGGTTTGAGGGATATGGCTACACCTTC
CAWSVRFEGYGYTF
>TRBJ2-5|TRBV5-6|NA|NA
TGTGCCAGCAGCTTGGAAGGTGGGGCTAGGATAGAGACCCAGTACTTC
CASSLEGGARIETQYF
>TRBJ1-2|TRBV6-5|NA|TRBD1
TGTGCCAGCATGGGGACAGGGGGCTATGGCTACACCTTC
CASMGTGGYGYTF
>TRBJ1-6|TRBV9|NA|NA
TGTGCCAGCAGCGTAGGCGGAGGTGTAGATTCACCCCTCCACTTT
CASSVGGGVDSPLHF
>TRBJ2-3|TRBV11-3|NA|NA
TGTGCCAGCAGCTTGGGTCGCCTAGATACGCAGTATTTT
CASSLGRLDTQYF
>TRBJ1-1|TRBV7-9|NA|NA
TGTGCCAGCAGCCCCGCAGGGAACTTAAGAAACACTGAAGCTTTCTTT
CASSPAGNLRNTEAFF
>TRBJ2-5|TRBV30|NA|NA
TGTGCCTGGAGTTCCATCCGGAGCGACCAAGAGACCCAGTACTTC
CAWSSIRSDQETQYF